This TCR beta chain originates from a study of cytomegalovirus exposure and HLA in healthy donors. Worth noting for this clone: The antigen is undetermined.

Study-wide results and limits: Most TCR beta V segments were productive about 90% or about 30% of the time in an earlier analysis.

Primers included in the PCR were 60 Vbeta and 13 Jbeta primers. This table comes from immunoSEQ multiplex PCR, and its TCRdb copy is limited to in-frame clones, with some not included. This sample yields about 160,000 clones, of which over 75% are seen a single time; 4.3% belongs to the top ten. This sequence was found in a man aged 40-49 years in good health and CMV-seronegative. Material: PBMCs.

CDR3 region: CASSKDSTGELFF. The CDR3 DNA sequence: TGCGCCAGCAGCAAGGACAGCACGGGGGAGCTGTTTTTT. The chain couples TRBV5-1 to TRBJ2-2; the D gene is possibly TRBD1 (6 bases). The germline CDR1 and CDR2 sequences are SGHRS and YFSETQ. Trimming removed 4 bases from V and 8 bases from J, with 12 bases in between. The CDR3 is 13 amino acids.